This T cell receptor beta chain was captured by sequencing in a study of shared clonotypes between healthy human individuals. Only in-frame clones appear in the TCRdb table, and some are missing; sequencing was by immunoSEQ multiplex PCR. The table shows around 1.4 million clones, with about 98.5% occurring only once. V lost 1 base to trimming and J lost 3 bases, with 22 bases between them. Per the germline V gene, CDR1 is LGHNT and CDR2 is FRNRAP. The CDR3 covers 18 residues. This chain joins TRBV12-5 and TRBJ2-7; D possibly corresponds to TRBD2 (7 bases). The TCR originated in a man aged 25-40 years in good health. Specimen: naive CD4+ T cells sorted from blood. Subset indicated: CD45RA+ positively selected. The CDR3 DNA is TGTGCTAGTGGTTTGGCCCTCACTGGGGGCCAGCGGGGCTACGAGCAGTACTTC. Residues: CASGLALTGGQRGYEQYF.